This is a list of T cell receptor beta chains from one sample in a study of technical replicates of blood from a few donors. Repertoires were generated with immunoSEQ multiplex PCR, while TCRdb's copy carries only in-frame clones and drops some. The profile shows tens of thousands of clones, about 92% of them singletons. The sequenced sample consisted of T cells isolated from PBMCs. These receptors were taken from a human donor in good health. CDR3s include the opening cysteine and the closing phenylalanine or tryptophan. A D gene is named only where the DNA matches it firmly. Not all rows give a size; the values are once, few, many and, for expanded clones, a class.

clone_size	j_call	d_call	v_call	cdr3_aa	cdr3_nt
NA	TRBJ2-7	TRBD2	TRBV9	CASSGTSGKNEQYF	TGTGCCAGCAGCGGGACTAGCGGGAAGAACGAGCAGTACTTC
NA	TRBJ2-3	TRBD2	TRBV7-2	CASSLNAAGGSTDTQYF	TGTGCCAGCAGCTTAAATGCAGCGGGGGGGAGCACAGATACGCAGTATTTT
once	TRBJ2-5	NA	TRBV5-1	CASSSGVGEAFNTQYF	TGCGCCAGCAGCTCGGGAGTAGGGGAAGCTTTTAATACCCAGTACTTC
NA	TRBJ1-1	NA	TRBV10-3	CATVSGHLNTEAFF	TGTGCCACCGTTTCGGGACACTTGAACACTGAAGCTTTCTTT
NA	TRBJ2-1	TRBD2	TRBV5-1	CASSLVLAVSYNEQFF	TGCGCCAGCAGCTTGGTTCTAGCGGTGTCCTACAATGAGCAGTTCTTC
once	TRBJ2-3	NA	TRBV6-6	CASSVTADTQYF	TGTGCCAGCAGCGTAACTGCAGATACGCAGTATTTT
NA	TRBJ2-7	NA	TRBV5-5	CASSLAFPGSYEQYF	TGTGCCAGCAGCTTGGCCTTTCCGGGTTCCTACGAGCAGTACTTC
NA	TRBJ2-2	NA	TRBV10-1	CASSVHGQGTDTGELFF	TGCGCCAGCAGTGTTCATGGTCAGGGCACGGACACCGGGGAGCTGTTTTTT
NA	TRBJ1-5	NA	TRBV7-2	CASSLYNQPQHF	TGTGCCAGCAGCCTGTACAATCAGCCCCAGCATTTT
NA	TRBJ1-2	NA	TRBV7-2	CASSTRDIKGYTF	TGTGCCAGCAGCACCCGCGATATAAAGGGCTACACCTTC
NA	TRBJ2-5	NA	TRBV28	CASRTGSETQYF	TGTGCCAGCAGAACAGGGTCAGAGACCCAGTACTTC
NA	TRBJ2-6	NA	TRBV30	CAWSFGGGANVLTF	TGTGCCTGGAGTTTCGGGGGTGGGGCCAACGTCCTGACTTTC
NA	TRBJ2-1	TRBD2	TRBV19	CASSPRGLAGESGEQFF	TGTGCCAGTAGTCCCCGGGGACTAGCGGGAGAATCGGGTGAGCAGTTCTTC
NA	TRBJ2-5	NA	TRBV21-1	CASSKERTSRETQYF	TGTGCCAGCAGCAAAGAACGGACTAGCCGGGAGACCCAGTACTTC
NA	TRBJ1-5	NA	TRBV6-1	CASSEPYSNQPQHF	TGTGCCAGCAGTGAACCGTATAGCAATCAGCCCCAGCATTTT
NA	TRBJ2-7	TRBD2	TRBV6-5	CASSYGLAGNSYEQYF	TGTGCCAGCAGTTACGGCCTAGCGGGAAATAGCTACGAGCAGTACTTC
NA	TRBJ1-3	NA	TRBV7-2	CASSPTGNIGNTIYF	TGTGCCAGCAGCCCGACAGGAAATATTGGAAACACCATATATTTT
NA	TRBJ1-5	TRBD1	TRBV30	CAWSATGGGTPKYNQPQHF	TGTGCCTGGAGTGCGACAGGGGGCGGGACCCCCAAATACAATCAGCCCCAGCATTTT
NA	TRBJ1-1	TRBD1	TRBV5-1	CASSPDRANTEAFF	TGCGCCAGCAGCCCGGACAGGGCCAACACTGAAGCTTTCTTT
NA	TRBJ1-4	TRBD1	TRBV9	CASSEEDRGNEKLFF	TGTGCCAGCAGCGAGGAGGACAGGGGTAACGAAAAACTGTTTTTT
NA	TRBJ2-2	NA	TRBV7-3	CASSFSRGELFF	TGTGCCAGCAGCTTTAGCCGCGGGGAGCTGTTTTTT
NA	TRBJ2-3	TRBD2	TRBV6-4	CASNRCQREGTDTQYF	TGTGCCAGCAATCGTTGTCAGCGGGAGGGCACAGATACGCAGTATTTT
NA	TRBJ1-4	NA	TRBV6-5	CASSYSVQLNEKLFF	TGTGCCAGCAGTTACTCAGTACAGCTGAATGAAAAACTGTTTTTT
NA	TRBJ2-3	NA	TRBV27	CASSPSTDTQYF	TGTGCCAGCAGCCCTAGCACAGATACGCAGTATTTT
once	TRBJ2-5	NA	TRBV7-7	CASSLSSSETQYF	TGTGCCAGCAGCTTATCTAGCTCGGAGACCCAGTACTTC
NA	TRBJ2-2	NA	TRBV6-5	CASSGGPWELFF	TGTGCCAGCTCAGGGGGGCCTTGGGAGCTGTTTTTT
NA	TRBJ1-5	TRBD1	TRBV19	CASSRPGWDRDSNQPQHF	TGTGCCAGTAGTAGGCCGGGTTGGGACAGGGACTCCAATCAGCCCCAGCATTTT
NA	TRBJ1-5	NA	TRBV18	CASSPRTTRDQPQHF	TGTGCCAGCTCGCCCCGGACAACTCGGGATCAGCCCCAGCATTTT
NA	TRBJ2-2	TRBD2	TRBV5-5	CASSLTFASGGSANTGELFF	TGTGCCAGCAGCTTAACTTTCGCTAGCGGGGGTTCCGCGAACACCGGGGAGCTGTTTTTT
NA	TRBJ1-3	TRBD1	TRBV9	CASGTTGIGNTIYF	TGTGCCAGCGGGACGACAGGGATTGGAAACACCATATATTTT
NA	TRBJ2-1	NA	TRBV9	CASSRRGAGDNEQFF	TGTGCCAGCAGCCGACGGGGGGCGGGAGACAATGAGCAGTTCTTC
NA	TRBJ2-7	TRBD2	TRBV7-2	CASSSSGATYEQYF	TGTGCCAGCAGCTCTAGCGGGGCGACCTACGAGCAGTACTTC
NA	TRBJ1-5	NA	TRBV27	CASSPGRDIQPQHF	TGTGCCAGCAGTCCTGGGCGGGATATACAGCCCCAGCATTTT
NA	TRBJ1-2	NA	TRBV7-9	CASSPSGGIDGYTF	TGTGCCAGCAGCCCTAGTGGAGGGATCGACGGCTACACCTTC
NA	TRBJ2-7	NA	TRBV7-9	CASSLPPDEQYF	TGTGCCAGCAGCTTACCCCCGGACGAGCAGTACTTC
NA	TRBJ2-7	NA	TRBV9	CASSVARDHEQYF	TGTGCCAGCAGCGTAGCCAGGGATCACGAGCAGTACTTC
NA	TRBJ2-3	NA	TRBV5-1	CASSPRQTIADTQYF	TGCGCCAGCAGCCCCCGACAGACGATCGCAGATACGCAGTATTTT
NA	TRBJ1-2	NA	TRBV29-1	CSVDLQGEGYTF	TGCAGCGTTGATCTCCAGGGTGAAGGCTACACCTTC
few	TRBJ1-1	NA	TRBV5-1	CASSLAVNTEAFF	TGCGCCAGCAGCTTGGCCGTGAACACTGAAGCTTTCTTT
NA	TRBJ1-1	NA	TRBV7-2	CASSASGNTEAFF	TGTGCCAGCAGCGCCTCCGGGAACACTGAAGCTTTCTTT
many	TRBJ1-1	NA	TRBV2	CASSPGQNTEAFF	TGTGCCAGCAGTCCGGGACAGAACACTGAAGCTTTCTTT
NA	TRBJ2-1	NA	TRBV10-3	CAIRQPEGALNEQFF	TGTGCCATCAGGCAGCCGGAGGGGGCTCTGAATGAGCAGTTCTTC
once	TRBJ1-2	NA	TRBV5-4	CASSRTGRADGYTF	TGTGCCAGCAGCCGCACAGGGAGGGCGGATGGCTACACCTTC
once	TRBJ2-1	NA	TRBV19	CASSIGVLQNEQFF	TGTGCCAGTAGTATAGGGGTATTACAGAATGAGCAGTTCTTC
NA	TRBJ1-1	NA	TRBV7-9	CASSLTKQGNTEAFF	TGTGCCAGCAGCTTAACCAAACAGGGGAACACTGAAGCTTTCTTT
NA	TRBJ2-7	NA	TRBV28	CASNPRAGYFHEQYF	TGTGCCAGCAACCCTCGGGCAGGGTACTTCCACGAGCAGTACTTC
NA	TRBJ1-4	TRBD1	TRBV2	CASSLQGMGEKLFF	TGTGCCAGCAGTTTACAGGGGATGGGTGAAAAACTGTTTTTT
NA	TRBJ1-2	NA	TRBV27	CASSGGQLANYGYTF	TGTGCCAGCAGTGGGGGACAATTGGCTAACTATGGCTACACCTTC
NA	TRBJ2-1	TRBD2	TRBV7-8	CASSRKERLAGGPYNEQFF	TGTGCCAGCAGCCGAAAGGAGAGACTAGCGGGAGGGCCCTACAATGAGCAGTTCTTC
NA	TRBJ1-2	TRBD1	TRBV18	CASSPSDRVAYGYTF	TGTGCCAGCTCACCAAGCGACAGGGTAGCCTATGGCTACACCTTC
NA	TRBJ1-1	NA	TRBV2	CASSESTGSRKAFF	TGTGCCAGCAGTGAATCTACAGGGTCTCGGAAAGCTTTCTTT
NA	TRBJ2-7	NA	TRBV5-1	CASSLQGYEQYF	TGCGCCAGCAGCTTGCAGGGGTACGAGCAGTACTTC
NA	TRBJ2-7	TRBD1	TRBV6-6	CASSYGPRGLAREQYF	TGTGCCAGCAGTTACGGACCAAGGGGGCTAGCTCGCGAGCAGTACTTC